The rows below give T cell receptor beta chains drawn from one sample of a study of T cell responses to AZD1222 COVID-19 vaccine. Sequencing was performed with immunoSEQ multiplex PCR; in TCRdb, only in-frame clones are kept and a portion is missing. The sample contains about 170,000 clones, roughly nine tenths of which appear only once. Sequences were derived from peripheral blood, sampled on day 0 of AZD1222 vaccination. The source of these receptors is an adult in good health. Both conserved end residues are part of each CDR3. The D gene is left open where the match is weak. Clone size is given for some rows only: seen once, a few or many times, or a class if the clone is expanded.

CDR3 protein: CASSSGQGTGELFF; CDR3 DNA: TGTGCCAGCAGCTCCGGTCAGGGGACCGGGGAGCTGTTTTTT; V gene: TRBV5-6; J gene: TRBJ2-2; D gene: NA; clone size: NA; CDR3 length: 14
CDR3 protein: CATSREKTNEKLFF; CDR3 DNA: TGTGCCACCAGCAGAGAGAAAACTAATGAAAAACTGTTTTTT; V gene: TRBV15; J gene: TRBJ1-4; D gene: NA; clone size: NA; CDR3 length: 14
CDR3 protein: CASSWGTLAGDWAETQYF; CDR3 DNA: TGCGCCAGCAGCTGGGGTACCTTAGCGGGAGATTGGGCAGAGACCCAGTACTTC; V gene: TRBV5-1; J gene: TRBJ2-5; D gene: TRBD2; clone size: NA; CDR3 length: 18
CDR3 protein: CATTQGRSNQPQHF; CDR3 DNA: TGTGCCACCACCCAGGGTAGGAGCAATCAGCCCCAGCATTTT; V gene: TRBV15; J gene: TRBJ1-5; D gene: NA; clone size: NA; CDR3 length: 14
CDR3 protein: CASSQSLDRGLAGANVLTF; CDR3 DNA: TGTGCCAGCTCACAATCCTTGGACAGGGGGCTTGCGGGGGCCAACGTCCTGACTTTC; V gene: TRBV18; J gene: TRBJ2-6; D gene: TRBD1; clone size: NA; CDR3 length: 19
CDR3 protein: CASSEASGGMEGYTF; CDR3 DNA: TGTGCCAGCAGTGAAGCGTCAGGGGGAATGGAAGGCTACACCTTC; V gene: TRBV6-1; J gene: TRBJ1-2; D gene: TRBD1; clone size: NA; CDR3 length: 15
CDR3 protein: CAWSALAGASYNEQFF; CDR3 DNA: TGTGCCTGGAGTGCTTTAGCGGGAGCGTCCTACAATGAGCAGTTCTTC; V gene: TRBV30; J gene: TRBJ2-1; D gene: TRBD2; clone size: NA; CDR3 length: 16
CDR3 protein: CASSLIQGDNSPLHF; CDR3 DNA: TGCGCCAGCAGCCTTATACAGGGAGATAATTCACCCCTCCACTTT; V gene: TRBV4-1; J gene: TRBJ1-6; D gene: NA; clone size: few; CDR3 length: 15
CDR3 protein: CASSETDRGPYNEQFF; CDR3 DNA: TGTGCCAGCAGTGAAACTGACAGGGGCCCCTACAATGAGCAGTTCTTC; V gene: TRBV6-1; J gene: TRBJ2-1; D gene: TRBD1; clone size: once; CDR3 length: 16
CDR3 protein: CASSSLVPAGTVREDTQYF; CDR3 DNA: TGTGCCAGCAGCTCCTTAGTTCCAGCCGGGACAGTGAGGGAAGATACGCAGTATTTT; V gene: TRBV7-9; J gene: TRBJ2-3; D gene: TRBD1; clone size: once; CDR3 length: 19
CDR3 protein: CATSEPDRAGYTF; CDR3 DNA: TGTGCCACCAGTGAACCCGACAGGGCTGGCTACACCTTC; V gene: TRBV24-1; J gene: TRBJ1-2; D gene: TRBD1; clone size: few; CDR3 length: 13
CDR3 protein: CASSIQETSKYNEQFF; CDR3 DNA: TGTGCCAGTAGTATCCAAGAGACTAGCAAATACAATGAGCAGTTCTTC; V gene: TRBV19; J gene: TRBJ2-1; D gene: TRBD2; clone size: NA; CDR3 length: 16
CDR3 protein: CASRSPLQGPNSPLHF; CDR3 DNA: TGTGCAAGTCGCTCCCCCTTACAGGGGCCTAATTCACCCCTCCACTTT; V gene: TRBV12-2; J gene: TRBJ1-6; D gene: NA; clone size: NA; CDR3 length: 16
CDR3 protein: CASSPRDQHEQYF; CDR3 DNA: TGTGCCAGCAGCCCGAGGGACCAGCACGAGCAGTACTTC; V gene: TRBV7-9; J gene: TRBJ2-7; D gene: NA; clone size: once; CDR3 length: 13
CDR3 protein: CASSRPDRINEKLFF; CDR3 DNA: TGTGCCAGCAGCAGACCGGACAGGATTAATGAAAAACTGTTTTTT; V gene: TRBV21-1; J gene: TRBJ1-4; D gene: NA; clone size: NA; CDR3 length: 15
CDR3 protein: CATSDSDGTGPPDTQYF; CDR3 DNA: TGTGCCACCAGTGATTCCGACGGGACAGGTCCACCAGATACGCAGTATTTT; V gene: TRBV24-1; J gene: TRBJ2-3; D gene: TRBD1; clone size: NA; CDR3 length: 17
CDR3 protein: CASSPGYEQYF; CDR3 DNA: TGTGCCAGCAGCCCGGGGTACGAGCAGTACTTC; V gene: TRBV12-3/TRBV12-4; J gene: TRBJ2-7; D gene: NA; clone size: NA; CDR3 length: 11
CDR3 protein: CASSFGVLAGQLYEQYF; CDR3 DNA: TGTGCCAGCAGCTTTGGAGTGCTAGCGGGACAGCTTTACGAGCAGTACTTC; V gene: TRBV11-2; J gene: TRBJ2-7; D gene: TRBD2; clone size: NA; CDR3 length: 17
CDR3 protein: CASSRGGVETQYF; CDR3 DNA: TGCGCCAGCAGCCGCGGCGGCGTGGAGACCCAGTACTTC; V gene: TRBV4-1; J gene: TRBJ2-5; D gene: NA; clone size: NA; CDR3 length: 13
CDR3 protein: CASSQDQNTEAFF; CDR3 DNA: TGTGCCAGCAGCCAAGATCAGAACACTGAAGCTTTCTTT; V gene: TRBV5-4; J gene: TRBJ1-1; D gene: NA; clone size: NA; CDR3 length: 13
CDR3 protein: CASRVRDPDGQPQHF; CDR3 DNA: TGTGCCAGCAGGGTCCGGGACCCGGACGGGCAGCCCCAGCATTTT; V gene: TRBV6-8; J gene: TRBJ1-5; D gene: NA; clone size: NA; CDR3 length: 15
CDR3 protein: CAWSRVAEAFF; CDR3 DNA: TGTGCCTGGAGCCGGGTCGCTGAAGCTTTCTTT; V gene: TRBV30; J gene: TRBJ1-1; D gene: NA; clone size: once; CDR3 length: 11
CDR3 protein: CAWSRTEGGYTF; CDR3 DNA: TGTGCCTGGAGTAGAACGGAAGGGGGCTACACCTTC; V gene: TRBV30; J gene: TRBJ1-2; D gene: NA; clone size: NA; CDR3 length: 12
CDR3 protein: CASSLRQGGDTEAFF; CDR3 DNA: TGTGCCAGCAGCCTCCGACAGGGTGGGGACACTGAAGCTTTCTTT; V gene: TRBV7-2; J gene: TRBJ1-1; D gene: TRBD1; clone size: NA; CDR3 length: 15
CDR3 protein: CASTRDRGYNEQFF; CDR3 DNA: TGTGCCAGCACCAGGGACAGGGGGTACAATGAGCAGTTCTTC; V gene: TRBV3-1/TRBV3-2; J gene: TRBJ2-1; D gene: TRBD1; clone size: NA; CDR3 length: 14
CDR3 protein: CASSSPSGRNTGELFF; CDR3 DNA: TGTGCCAGCAGCTCTCCCAGTGGACGAAACACCGGGGAGCTGTTTTTT; V gene: TRBV7-9; J gene: TRBJ2-2; D gene: NA; clone size: NA; CDR3 length: 16
CDR3 protein: CASSLRAGQETQYF; CDR3 DNA: TGTGCCAGCAGCCTCCGGGCAGGGCAAGAGACCCAGTACTTC; V gene: TRBV5-4; J gene: TRBJ2-5; D gene: NA; clone size: NA; CDR3 length: 14
CDR3 protein: CASSANRGGTEAFF; CDR3 DNA: TGTGCCAGTAGTGCCAACAGGGGGGGCACTGAAGCTTTCTTT; V gene: TRBV19; J gene: TRBJ1-1; D gene: TRBD1; clone size: NA; CDR3 length: 14
CDR3 protein: CASSQDPGTQYF; CDR3 DNA: TGTGCCAGCAGCCAAGACCCGGGTACGCAGTATTTT; V gene: TRBV3-1/TRBV3-2; J gene: TRBJ2-3; D gene: NA; clone size: NA; CDR3 length: 12
CDR3 protein: CATSDKRDEFERDTQYF; CDR3 DNA: TGTGCCACCAGTGATAAAAGGGATGAGTTTGAAAGGGATACGCAGTATTTT; V gene: TRBV24-1; J gene: TRBJ2-3; D gene: NA; clone size: NA; CDR3 length: 17
CDR3 protein: CASSLSAYEQYF; CDR3 DNA: TGTGCCAGCAGTTTATCAGCGTACGAGCAGTACTTC; V gene: TRBV28; J gene: TRBJ2-7; D gene: NA; clone size: NA; CDR3 length: 12
CDR3 protein: CAWSPLAGFTDTQYF; CDR3 DNA: TGTGCCTGGAGTCCCCTAGCGGGGTTCACAGATACGCAGTATTTT; V gene: TRBV30; J gene: TRBJ2-3; D gene: TRBD2; clone size: NA; CDR3 length: 15
CDR3 protein: CASSLPAPYEQYF; CDR3 DNA: TGTGCCAGCAGCTTACCAGCTCCTTACGAGCAGTACTTC; V gene: TRBV7-9; J gene: TRBJ2-7; D gene: NA; clone size: NA; CDR3 length: 13
CDR3 protein: CASGSRAGGEYGYTF; CDR3 DNA: TGTGCTAGTGGTTCTAGGGCAGGGGGAGAATATGGCTACACCTTC; V gene: TRBV12-5; J gene: TRBJ1-2; D gene: TRBD1; clone size: NA; CDR3 length: 15
CDR3 protein: CASSPLRGGIYGYTF; CDR3 DNA: TGCGCCAGCAGCCCGTTGAGAGGGGGCATCTATGGCTACACCTTC; V gene: TRBV4-1; J gene: TRBJ1-2; D gene: TRBD1; clone size: NA; CDR3 length: 15
CDR3 protein: CASSLDRGSGNTIYF; CDR3 DNA: TGCGCCAGCAGCTTGGATAGGGGTTCTGGAAACACCATATATTTT; V gene: TRBV5-1; J gene: TRBJ1-3; D gene: NA; clone size: NA; CDR3 length: 15
CDR3 protein: CASSLAGQATYEQYF; CDR3 DNA: TGTGCCAGCAGCTTAGCGGGACAAGCGACCTACGAGCAGTACTTC; V gene: TRBV7-2; J gene: TRBJ2-7; D gene: NA; clone size: NA; CDR3 length: 15
CDR3 protein: CASSVTREGHEQYF; CDR3 DNA: TGTGCCAGCAGCGTAACCCGGGAGGGCCACGAGCAGTACTTC; V gene: TRBV9; J gene: TRBJ2-7; D gene: TRBD2; clone size: NA; CDR3 length: 14
CDR3 protein: CASSYGTGDTDTQYF; CDR3 DNA: TGTGCCAGCAGTTACGGGACAGGGGACACAGATACGCAGTATTTT; V gene: TRBV6-6; J gene: TRBJ2-3; D gene: TRBD1; clone size: once; CDR3 length: 15
CDR3 protein: CASSQDGGYGNTIYF; CDR3 DNA: TGTGCCAGCAGCCAAGACGGAGGTTACGGAAACACCATATATTTT; V gene: TRBV3-1/TRBV3-2; J gene: TRBJ1-3; D gene: NA; clone size: NA; CDR3 length: 15
CDR3 protein: CASSLAGGGNTEAFF; CDR3 DNA: TGTGCCAGCAGCTTAGCGGGGGGAGGGAACACTGAAGCTTTCTTT; V gene: TRBV7-2; J gene: TRBJ1-1; D gene: NA; clone size: once; CDR3 length: 15
CDR3 protein: CASYKGDGYTF; CDR3 DNA: TGTGCCAGTTACAAAGGGGATGGCTACACCTTC; V gene: TRBV12-3/TRBV12-4; J gene: TRBJ1-2; D gene: NA; clone size: once; CDR3 length: 11
CDR3 protein: CASSPDRAYGYTF; CDR3 DNA: TGTGCCAGCAGTCCCGACAGGGCCTACGGCTACACCTTC; V gene: TRBV6-6; J gene: TRBJ1-2; D gene: TRBD1; clone size: NA; CDR3 length: 13
CDR3 protein: CASSRLGTSGSRNEQFF; CDR3 DNA: TGTGCCAGCAGCCGTCTCGGGACTAGCGGGAGTCGTAATGAGCAGTTCTTC; V gene: TRBV13; J gene: TRBJ2-1; D gene: TRBD2; clone size: NA; CDR3 length: 17
CDR3 protein: CASSQEPGQGYEQYF; CDR3 DNA: TGTGCCAGCAGCCAAGAACCCGGACAGGGGTACGAGCAGTACTTC; V gene: TRBV3-1/TRBV3-2; J gene: TRBJ2-7; D gene: TRBD1; clone size: NA; CDR3 length: 15
CDR3 protein: CASSQDYGRNYGYTF; CDR3 DNA: TGCGCCAGCAGCCAAGACTACGGGCGTAACTATGGCTACACCTTC; V gene: TRBV4-1; J gene: TRBJ1-2; D gene: NA; clone size: NA; CDR3 length: 15
CDR3 protein: CASKDPTMGTEAFF; CDR3 DNA: TGTGCCAGCAAAGACCCCACTATGGGCACTGAAGCTTTCTTT; V gene: TRBV28; J gene: TRBJ1-1; D gene: NA; clone size: NA; CDR3 length: 14
CDR3 protein: CASRPGQPSSPLHF; CDR3 DNA: TGTGCCAGCAGACCGGGACAGCCTTCATCACCCCTCCACTTT; V gene: TRBV27; J gene: TRBJ1-6; D gene: TRBD1; clone size: NA; CDR3 length: 14
CDR3 protein: CASSPPIGQGNTEAFF; CDR3 DNA: TGTGCCAGCTCACCACCGATAGGGCAGGGGAACACTGAAGCTTTCTTT; V gene: TRBV18; J gene: TRBJ1-1; D gene: NA; clone size: NA; CDR3 length: 16
CDR3 protein: CASSPQAVNTIYF; CDR3 DNA: TGTGCCAGCTCACCCCAGGCCGTAAACACCATATATTTT; V gene: TRBV18; J gene: TRBJ1-3; D gene: NA; clone size: NA; CDR3 length: 13
CDR3 protein: CASRQGPGNTEAFF; CDR3 DNA: TGTGCCAGCAGACAGGGGCCCGGAAACACTGAAGCTTTCTTT; V gene: TRBV11-2; J gene: TRBJ1-1; D gene: TRBD1; clone size: NA; CDR3 length: 14
CDR3 protein: CASSLKEISSYNSPLHF; CDR3 DNA: TGTGCCAGCAGCTTAAAGGAGATAAGCTCCTATAATTCACCCCTCCACTTT; V gene: TRBV7-2; J gene: TRBJ1-6; D gene: NA; clone size: few; CDR3 length: 17
CDR3 protein: CASSPSGMASGSSYEQYF; CDR3 DNA: TGTGCCAGCAGCCCCTCGGGGATGGCTAGCGGGTCCTCCTACGAGCAGTACTTC; V gene: TRBV2; J gene: TRBJ2-7; D gene: TRBD2; clone size: NA; CDR3 length: 18
CDR3 protein: CASSLEGNEQYF; CDR3 DNA: TGTGCCAGCAGCTTAGAAGGGAACGAGCAGTACTTC; V gene: TRBV11-2; J gene: TRBJ2-7; D gene: NA; clone size: NA; CDR3 length: 12
CDR3 protein: CASSLGTGASGNTIYF; CDR3 DNA: TGTGCCAGCAGCTTAGGGACAGGGGCCTCTGGAAACACCATATATTTT; V gene: TRBV7-9; J gene: TRBJ1-3; D gene: TRBD1; clone size: NA; CDR3 length: 16
CDR3 protein: CASSFGGMGGYTF; CDR3 DNA: TGTGCCAGCAGTTTCGGGGGGATGGGTGGCTACACCTTC; V gene: TRBV27; J gene: TRBJ1-2; D gene: NA; clone size: NA; CDR3 length: 13
CDR3 protein: CASSSGQGARLSTEAFF; CDR3 DNA: TGTGCCAGCAGTTCCGGGCAGGGGGCGCGGCTCAGCACTGAAGCTTTCTTT; V gene: TRBV27; J gene: TRBJ1-1; D gene: TRBD1; clone size: NA; CDR3 length: 17